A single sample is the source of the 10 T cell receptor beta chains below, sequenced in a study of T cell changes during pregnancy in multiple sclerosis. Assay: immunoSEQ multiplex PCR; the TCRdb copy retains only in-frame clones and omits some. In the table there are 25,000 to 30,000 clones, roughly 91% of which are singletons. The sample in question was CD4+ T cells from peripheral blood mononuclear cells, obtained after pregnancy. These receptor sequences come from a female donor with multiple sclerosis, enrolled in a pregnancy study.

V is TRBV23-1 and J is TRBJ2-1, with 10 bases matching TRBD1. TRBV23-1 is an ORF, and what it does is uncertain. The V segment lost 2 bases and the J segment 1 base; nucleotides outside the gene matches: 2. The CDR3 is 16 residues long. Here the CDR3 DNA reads TGCGCCAGCAGTCAACCGGACAGGGGGTCCTACAATGAGCAGTTCTTC. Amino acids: CASSQPDRGSYNEQFF.

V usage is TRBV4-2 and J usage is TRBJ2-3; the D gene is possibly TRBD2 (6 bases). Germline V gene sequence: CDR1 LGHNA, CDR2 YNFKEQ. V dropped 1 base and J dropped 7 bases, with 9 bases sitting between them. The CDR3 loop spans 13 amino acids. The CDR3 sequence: CASSQGGGNTQYF. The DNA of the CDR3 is TGTGCCAGCAGCCAAGGGGGCGGGAATACGCAGTATTTT.

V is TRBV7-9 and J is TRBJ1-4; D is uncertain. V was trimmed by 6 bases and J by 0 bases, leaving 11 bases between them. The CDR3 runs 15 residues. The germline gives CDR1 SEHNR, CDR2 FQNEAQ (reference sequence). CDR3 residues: CASRNSGATNEKLFF. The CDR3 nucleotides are TGTGCCAGCAGGAACTCAGGCGCAACTAATGAAAAACTGTTTTTT. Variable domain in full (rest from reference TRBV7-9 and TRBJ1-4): DTGVSQNPRHKITKRGQNVTFRCDPISEHNRLYWYRQTLGQGPEFLTYFQNEAQLEKSRLLSDRFSAERPKGSFSTLEIQRTEQGDSAMYLCASRNSGATNEKLFFGSGTQLSVL.

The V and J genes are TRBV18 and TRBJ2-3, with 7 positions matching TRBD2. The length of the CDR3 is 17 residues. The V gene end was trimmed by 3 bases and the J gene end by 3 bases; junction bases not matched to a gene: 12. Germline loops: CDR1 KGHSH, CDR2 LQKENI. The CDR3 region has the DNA TGTGCCAGCTCACCTACTACCGCGGGAGTGGGTACAGATACGCAGTATTTT. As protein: CASSPTTAGVGTDTQYF.

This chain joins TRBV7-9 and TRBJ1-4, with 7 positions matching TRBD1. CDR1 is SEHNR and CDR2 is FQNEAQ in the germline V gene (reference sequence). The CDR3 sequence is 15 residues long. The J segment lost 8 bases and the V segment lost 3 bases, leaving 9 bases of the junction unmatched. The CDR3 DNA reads TGTGCCAGCAGCTTCCGACAGGGTGTAGGAGAAAAACTGTTTTTT. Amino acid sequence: CASSFRQGVGEKLFF.

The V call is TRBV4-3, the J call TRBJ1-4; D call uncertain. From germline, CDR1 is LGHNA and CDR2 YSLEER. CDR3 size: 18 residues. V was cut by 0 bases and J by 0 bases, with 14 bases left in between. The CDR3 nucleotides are TGCGCCAGCAGCCAAGAACCGCCACAGCTTGCAACTAATGAAAAACTGTTTTTT. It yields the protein CASSQEPPQLATNEKLFF.

CDR3 DNA: TGCGCCAGCACTACGCCGGGGAAAGCTGAAGCTTTCTTT. Translated, it gives CASTTPGKAEAFF. The chain has TRBV5-1 and TRBJ1-1, with D unclear. The germline V and J ends were trimmed by 6 bases and 6 bases, with 15 bases remaining between them. There are 13 residues in the CDR3. The germline V gene has CDR1 SGHRS and CDR2 YFSETQ.

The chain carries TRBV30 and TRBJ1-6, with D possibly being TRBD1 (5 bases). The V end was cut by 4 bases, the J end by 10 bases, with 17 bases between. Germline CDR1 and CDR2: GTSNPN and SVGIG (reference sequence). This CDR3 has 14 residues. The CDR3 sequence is CAWTPSVTGSPLHF. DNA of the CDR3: TGTGCCTGGACCCCATCGGTTACAGGCTCACCCCTCCACTTT.

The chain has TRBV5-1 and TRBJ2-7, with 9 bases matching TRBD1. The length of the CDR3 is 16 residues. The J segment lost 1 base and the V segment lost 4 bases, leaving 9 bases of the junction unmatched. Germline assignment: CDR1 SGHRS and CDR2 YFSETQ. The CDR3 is CASSRLPGQGSYEQYF. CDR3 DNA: TGCGCCAGCAGCCGACTTCCGGGACAGGGTTCCTACGAGCAGTACTTC.

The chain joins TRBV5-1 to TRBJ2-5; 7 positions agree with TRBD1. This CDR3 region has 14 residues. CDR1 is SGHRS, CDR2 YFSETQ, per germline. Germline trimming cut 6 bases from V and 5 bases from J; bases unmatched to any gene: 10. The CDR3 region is CASKPTGARETQYF. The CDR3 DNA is TGCGCCAGCAAACCAACAGGGGCCCGGGAGACCCAGTACTTC.